This entry lists 5 T cell receptor beta chains sequenced from one sample in a study of cytomegalovirus exposure and HLA in healthy donors (dated by TCRdb to the late 2010s). Receptor libraries were prepared by the immunoSEQ multiplex PCR assay. For the multiplex PCR, a mixture combining 60 forward primers for TCR Vbeta segments and 13 reverse primers for TCR Jbeta segments was used. TCRdb took over this immuneACCESS table, retaining in-frame rearrangements with V and J assigned. Such tables are incomplete; in checked studies, under half of the missing clones stem from an unresolved V gene, and the remainder is unexplained. Counted in this sample were about 180,000 clones; around 75% of them appeared once. The ten top clones hold approximately 2.9% of the sample. Sequenced input: PBMCs. These receptors all come from a male donor in good health and CMV-seronegative.

V and J are TRBV7-9 and TRBJ2-3, with a weak D call TRBD1 (6 bases). Between the trimmed V and J ends, which lost 4 bases and 4 bases, there was a span of 15 bases. The CDR3 covers 15 residues. Per germline, CDR1 SEHNR and CDR2 FQNEAQ (reference sequence). CDR3 in amino acids: CASSSPRGWADTQYF. CDR3 bases: TGTGCCAGCAGCTCCCCCAGGGGTTGGGCAGATACGCAGTATTTT.

Worth noting for this clone: Other DNA sequences in the same sample also yield this CDR3. V gene TRBV5-1 combines with J gene TRBJ2-1; 11 bases map to TRBD2. After removal of 2 bases from V and 2 bases from J, the junction contained 0 bases not matched to a gene. This CDR3 has 15 amino acids. Germline values: CDR1 SGHRS, CDR2 YFSETQ. The CDR3 DNA reads TGCGCCAGCAGCTTACTAGCGGGGGCCTACAATGAGCAGTTCTTC. The encoded protein is CASSLLAGAYNEQFF.

This clone occurred once. The chain has TRBV6-6 and TRBJ1-1; D is undetermined. Germline V gene sequence: CDR1 MNHNY, CDR2 SVGAGI (reference sequence). The ends were cut back, 0 bases at V and 0 bases at J, with 8 bases in the middle. The CDR3 sequence is 15 residues long. The CDR3 nucleotides are TGTGCCAGCAGTTACTCGAGCAATCTGAACACTGAAGCTTTCTTT. As protein: CASSYSSNLNTEAFF.

As concerns this clone: Other nucleotide sequences in the sample specify the same CDR3. The rearrangement joins TRBV27 to TRBJ1-5; unclear D gene. Germline CDR1 is MNHEY and CDR2 is SMNVEV (reference sequence). CDR3 length: 15 amino acids. The V end was cut by 2 bases, the J end by 1 base, with 9 bases between. The CDR3 spells CASSLGPGSNQPQHF. The CDR3 DNA follows: TGTGCCAGCAGTTTAGGCCCAGGCAGCAATCAGCCCCAGCATTTT.

The chain carries TRBV27 and TRBJ1-2, with a weak D call TRBD1 (5 bases). Trimming removed 5 bases from V and 1 base from J, with 8 bases in between. Germline V lookup: CDR1 MNHEY, CDR2 SMNVEV (reference sequence). CDR3 length: 13 residues. For the CDR3, the DNA is TGTGCCAGCAGTCACGGGGGTAACTATGGCTACACCTTC. Protein product: CASSHGGNYGYTF.